This T cell receptor beta chain was captured in a study of OX40 agonist ivuxolimab in advanced cancers. Study-wide background: While on treatment, patients had intravenous ivuxolimab at 0.01 to 10 mg/kg every 2 weeks. Study-level results: Expanded clones were, on average, more numerous among CD8+ T cells than CD4+. Clones of CD4+ and CD8+ blood T cells grew by week 6 at doses of 0.1 to 3.0 mg/kg.

Germline assignment: CDR1 MGHDK and CDR2 SYGVNS. This CDR3 spans 15 amino acids. Trimming left V 2 bases short and J 5 bases short, with 13 bases between. Profiled with immunoSEQ multiplex PCR; TCRdb holds only in-frame clones, not every one. The sample has just under 75,000 clones, approximately 90% seen once. Notes on this clone: Its target is not known.

Sampling of blood occurred at baseline, cycle 4 day 1, and cycle 7 day 1. The chain couples TRBV25-1 to TRBJ1-3; D might be TRBD1 (6 bases). This clonotype was sampled from an adult with an advanced solid tumor such as melanoma, head and neck, liver or kidney cancer. The sample here was CD4+ or CD8+ T cells sorted from blood, taken in a trial of the OX40 agonist ivuxolimab. The CDR3 DNA reads as TGTGCCAGCAGTGAAGGAGTCAGGGGTAGAAACACCATATATTTT. Its translation is CASSEGVRGRNTIYF. Looking up the rest from reference TRBV25-1 and TRBJ1-3 gives the full variable domain: EADIYQTPRYLVIGTGKKITLECSQTMGHDKMYWYQQDPGMELHLIHYSYGVNSTEKGDLSSESTVSRIRTEHFPLTLESARPSHTSQYLCASSEGVRGRNTIYFGEGSWLTVV.